Below are 15 T cell receptor beta chains sequenced from a single sample in a study of T cells in Graves' hyperthyroidism and ophthalmopathy. The CDR3 regions of TCR beta were amplified from RNA transcripts. When the TCR CDR3 underwent first-round RT-PCR, the HTBI primer set was used. One entry per CDR3 protein, called by TCRdb with MiXCR from the multiplex PCR reads. The table records approximately 870,000 distinct CDR3 sequences, roughly 40% of them present only once. The sample was blood. Receptors originate from a man between 18 and 29 years old with Graves' hyperthyroidism.

The chain has TRBV29-1 and TRBJ1-2, with TRBD1 matching over 12 bases. Germline loops: CDR1 SQVTM, CDR2 ANQGSEA. J was trimmed by 2 bases and V by 8 bases; bases with no gene match: 6. The CDR3 runs to 14 residues. This CDR3 is CSLGQGAGNYGYTF. Written as DNA, the CDR3 is TGCAGCTTGGGACAGGGGGCCGGGAACTATGGCTACACCTTC.

With regard to this clonotype: Since a much larger clone is just one base distant, this may be a read error. The chain uses TRBV7-2 and TRBJ1-1; D not resolved. Germline CDR1 SGHTA, CDR2 FQGNSA. There are 11 residues in the CDR3. The V and J ends lost 8 bases and 11 bases respectively, with 15 bases between them. CDR3: CASGKRGGAFF. As DNA, the CDR3 is TGTGCCAGCGGCAAACGGGGTGGCGCTTTCTTT.

In this sample, this clonotype turned up a few times. The CDR3 carries no conserved terminal phenylalanine or tryptophan, so it likely arises from a read error. The limits of the CDR3 on the DNA are not certain, so only TCRdb's listed CDR3 is given. The chain joins TRBV13 to TRBJ1-1; the table names TRBD1, a call not compared with the DNA. Germline CDR1 reads PRHDT; CDR2 reads FYEKMQ (reference sequence). From its first to its last residue, the CDR3 has 12 amino acids. CDR3 sequence reads: CASSLGGPSGQY.

This chain links TRBV6-1 with TRBJ2-5; D may be TRBD2 (7 bases). In germline, CDR1 is MNHNS, CDR2 SASEGT. V shed 5 bases and J shed 2 bases, with 18 bases lying between them. The CDR3 length is 16 residues. This chain's CDR3 is CASSTDKGGIQETQYF. CDR3 DNA: TGTGCCAGCAGTACAGATAAGGGGGGGATACAAGAGACCCAGTACTTC.

This clonotype occurred a few times. CDR3 in DNA: TGTGCCAGCAGCCTCCCAGACCGAGAGCAGTACTTC. As protein: CASSLPDREQYF. The V call is TRBV12-3 or TRBV12-4, the J call TRBJ2-7, with D uncertain. This CDR3 has 12 amino acids. The V end was cut by 6 bases, the J end by 7 bases, with 13 bases between.

Ten or more counts support this clonotype. The J gene is TRBJ2-5, the V gene TRBV24-1, with D perhaps TRBD1 (6 bases). CDR1 and CDR2 from the germline V gene are KGHDR and SFDVKD. The length of the CDR3 is 13 residues. Trimming removed 9 bases from V and 4 bases from J, with 14 bases in between. DNA of the CDR3: TGTGCCACCTCCCAGGGGAGTGGAGAGACCCAGTACTTC. Translated, it gives CATSQGSGETQYF.

This clonotype was seen ten or more times. J is TRBJ2-7 and V is TRBV15; TRBD2 might be the D (5 bases). V shed 1 base and J shed 8 bases, with 18 bases lying between them. This CDR3 has 15 amino acids. The germline V gene encodes CDR1 LNHNV and CDR2 YYDKDF (reference sequence). The DNA for the CDR3 is TGTGCCACCAGCAGAGGGACTCCACCCGCTACGCAGCAGTACTTC. Translation gives CATSRGTPPATQQYF.

The V and J genes are TRBV7-9 and TRBJ1-1, with TRBD1 identical over 9 bases. CDR1 is SEHNR, CDR2 FQNEAQ, per germline (reference sequence). The CDR3 length is 14 residues. The V gene end was trimmed by 7 bases and the J gene end by 4 bases; junction bases not matched to a gene: 7. In DNA, the CDR3 is TGTGCCAGCACAAGGACAGGGGTCGGCACTGAAGCTTTCTTT. Translation: CASTRTGVGTEAFF.

The J gene is TRBJ1-1, the V gene TRBV7-3; D is possibly TRBD1 (6 bases). V lost 1 base to trimming and J lost 4 bases, with 19 bases between them. This CDR3 is built from 17 residues. CDR1 SGHTA and CDR2 FQGTGA come from the germline V gene. CDR3 bases: TGTGCCAGCAGCTTAATCCGGGGCAGGGGTCTTGCCACTGAAGCTTTCTTT. It codes for CASSLIRGRGLATEAFF.

DNA of the CDR3: TGTGCCAGCAGTGGTTTTGCCCCCGAGAACACTGAAGCTTTCTTT. It specifies CASSGFAPENTEAFF. The chain recombines TRBV2 with TRBJ1-1; D is undetermined. This CDR3 has 15 amino acids. Germline CDR1 is SNHLY and CDR2 is FYNNEI. The V end lost 4 bases, the J end lost 1 base, and 13 bases lay between the germline ends.

V is TRBV3-1 and J is TRBJ2-7; possibly TRBD2 for D (6 bases). CDR1 LGHDT and CDR2 YNNKEL come from the germline V gene (reference sequence). Trimming stripped 5 bases from V and 2 bases from J, with 19 bases between. This CDR3 has 16 residues. The chain's CDR3 is CASSGPSEGLTYEQYF. The CDR3 DNA reads as TGTGCCAGCAGCGGACCCTCGGAGGGGTTAACCTACGAGCAGTACTTC.

This clonotype was counted at least ten times. The DNA of the CDR3 is TGTGCCAGCAACACCGATTTAGGGCGGGAAAAACTGTTTTTT. Encoded protein: CASNTDLGREKLFF. The chain joins TRBV7-9 to TRBJ1-4; D unclear. The CDR3 consists of 14 residues. Germline values: CDR1 SEHNR, CDR2 FQNEAQ (reference sequence). V shed 7 bases and J shed 8 bases, with 17 bases lying between them. The full variable domain, rest sourced from reference TRBV7-9 and TRBJ1-4, is DTGVSQNPRHKITKRGQNVTFRCDPISEHNRLYWYRQTLGQGPEFLTYFQNEAQLEKSRLLSDRFSAERPKGSFSTLEIQRTEQGDSAMYLCASNTDLGREKLFFGSGTQLSVL.

This clonotype was seen a few times. This sequence joins TRBV9 and TRBJ2-6, with TRBD2 as a possible D gene (6 bases). Germline V gene sequence: CDR1 SGDLS, CDR2 YYNGEE. CDR3 length: 16 amino acids. Trimming removed 4 bases at V and 1 base at J, with 12 bases between. CDR3 loop: CASSRRRESGANVLTF. DNA of the CDR3: TGTGCCAGCAGCCGTAGGAGGGAATCTGGGGCCAACGTCCTGACTTTC.

This clonotype was observed a few times. The chain combines TRBV7-9 with TRBJ2-7; the D gene is possibly TRBD2 (5 bases). Deletions cut 5 bases from V and 6 bases from J, with 14 bases between. Germline values: CDR1 SEHNR, CDR2 FQNEAQ (reference sequence). The CDR3 length is 13 residues. The CDR3 DNA follows: TGTGCCAGCAGCCAAGGAGATAGCGTCGAGCAGTACTTC. This codes for CASSQGDSVEQYF.

CDR3: CASRPGQGETEAFF. CDR3 bases: TGTGCCAGCAGACCCGGACAGGGGGAGACTGAAGCTTTCTTT. The V call is TRBV12-3 or TRBV12-4, the J call TRBJ1-1; 10 nucleotides align to TRBD1. The CDR3 has 14 residues. J gave up 5 bases and V 6 bases, and 6 bases lay outside the gene matches.